A selection of T cell receptor beta chains follows, all from one sample in a study of spatial heterogeneity in lung cancer. TCRdb redid the calling of the 5' RACE reads with MiXCR, one entry per CDR3 protein. The data contain under 15,000 distinct CDR3 sequences, around an eighth of them singletons. The input for sequencing was PBMCs, taken at surgery. The receptors here all came from a female donor with early-stage non-small cell lung cancer. Both conserved end residues are part of each CDR3. Fields, in order: clone size, J gene, D gene, V gene, CDR3 protein, CDR3 DNA. D genes are given only for firm matches. Not all rows give a size; the values are once, few, many and, for expanded clones, a class.

medium-sized,TRBJ2-5,TRBD1,TRBV7-9,CASRGTGAHLETQYF,TGTGCCAGCAGAGGGACAGGGGCTCATTTAGAGACCCAGTACTTC
medium-sized,TRBJ2-1,TRBD1,TRBV11-3,CASSQDRGRWNEQFF,TGTGCCAGCAGCCAAGACAGGGGGCGGTGGAATGAGCAGTTCTTC
medium-sized,TRBJ1-1,.,TRBV29-1,CSVALGRTNTEAFF,TGCAGCGTTGCTCTCGGACGGACGAACACTGAAGCTTTCTTT
many,TRBJ2-7,TRBD2,TRBV18,CASSATSGSSYEQYF,TGTGCCAGCTCAGCTACTAGCGGAAGCTCCTACGAGCAGTACTTC
many,TRBJ1-1,.,TRBV5-1,CASSLGQILSSRPMNTEAFF,TGCGCCAGCAGCTTAGGACAGATACTTTCATCCAGACCCATGAACACTGAAGCTTTCTTT
many,TRBJ2-7,TRBD1,TRBV20-1,CSAREPGQGYYEQYF,TGCAGTGCTAGAGAACCGGGACAGGGCTACTACGAGCAGTACTTC
medium-sized,TRBJ2-4,.,TRBV12-3/TRBV12-4,CASRAPRAKNIQYF,TGTGCCAGCAGAGCCCCACGGGCCAAAAACATTCAGTACTTC
many,TRBJ2-3,TRBD2,TRBV29-1,CSVEVSGGTDTQYF,TGCAGCGTTGAGGTTAGCGGGGGCACAGATACGCAGTATTTT
medium-sized,TRBJ1-5,.,TRBV20-1,CSASTFTGTPSNQPQHF,TGCAGTGCTAGTACTTTCACCGGGACCCCTAGCAATCAGCCCCAGCATTTT
medium-sized,TRBJ1-3,.,TRBV4-3,CASSPPPGNTIYF,TGCGCCAGCAGCCCTCCACCTGGAAACACCATATATTTT
many,TRBJ2-7,TRBD1,TRBV14,CASSKGQGYEQYF,TGTGCCAGCAGTAAAGGACAGGGGTACGAGCAGTACTTC
medium-sized,TRBJ1-1,TRBD1,TRBV5-5,CASSLAQGGAEAFF,TGTGCCAGCAGCTTGGCTCAGGGGGGGGCTGAAGCTTTCTTT
.,TRBJ2-3,TRBD2,TRBV5-5,CASTTSGTTDTQYF,TGTGCCAGCACGACTAGCGGAACTACAGATACGCAGTATTTT
many,TRBJ1-6,TRBD1,TRBV7-9,CASSSQGQGNSPLHF,TGTGCCAGCAGTTCCCAGGGACAGGGGAATTCACCCCTCCACTTT
many,TRBJ1-6,.,TRBV5-6,CASSLRRPGRSSYNSPLHF,TGTGCCAGCAGCTTGAGGAGGCCAGGACGGAGCTCCTATAATTCACCCCTCCACTTT
medium-sized,TRBJ1-5,.,TRBV15,CATSRGGAGGQPQHF,TGTGCCACCAGCAGAGGGGGGGCGGGTGGACAGCCCCAGCATTTT
medium-sized,TRBJ2-7,TRBD2,TRBV29-1,CSVRLAGGPSSSEQYF,TGCAGCGTGCGACTAGCGGGAGGGCCGTCATCGTCCGAGCAGTACTTC
many,TRBJ1-2,.,TRBV28,CASSFSNPGPGYGYTF,TGTGCCAGCAGTTTTTCTAATCCGGGGCCGGGCTATGGCTACACCTTC
many,TRBJ2-1,.,TRBV7-2,CASSQFNNEQFF,TGTGCCAGCAGCCAATTTAACAATGAGCAGTTCTTC
many,TRBJ1-5,.,TRBV29-1,CSVGEMGQPQHF,TGCAGCGTTGGTGAAATGGGTCAGCCCCAGCATTTT
medium-sized,TRBJ2-7,TRBD1,TRBV28,CASTGTAVHEQYF,TGTGCCAGCACTGGGACAGCTGTCCACGAGCAGTACTTC
few,TRBJ2-7,.,TRBV5-1,CASSLQGDRSEQYF,TGCGCCAGCAGCCTACAGGGAGATAGAAGCGAGCAGTACTTC
many,TRBJ1-5,.,TRBV20-1,CSATPGNSNQPQHF,TGCAGTGCTACACCAGGGAATAGCAATCAGCCCCAGCATTTT
medium-sized,TRBJ2-5,.,TRBV18,CASSPKETQYF,TGTGCCAGCTCGCCCAAGGAGACCCAGTACTTC
.,TRBJ2-3,.,TRBV7-2,CASTSTGDTQYF,TGTGCCAGCACATCAACCGGAGATACGCAGTATTTT
many,TRBJ2-2,.,TRBV24-1,CATSETSQEAANTGELFF,TGTGCCACCAGTGAAACCTCACAAGAAGCGGCGAACACCGGGGAGCTGTTTTTT
many,TRBJ2-3,TRBD2,TRBV28,CASSWTSANTDTQYF,TGTGCCAGCAGTTGGACTAGCGCGAATACAGATACGCAGTATTTT
many,TRBJ2-2,.,TRBV5-8,CASSLVVANTGELFF,TGTGCCAGCAGCTTGGTTGTGGCGAACACCGGGGAGCTGTTTTTT